Shown below are 9 T cell receptor beta chains from a single sample sequenced in a study of T cell responses to AZD1222 COVID-19 vaccine. Sequencing used immunoSEQ multiplex PCR; TCRdb keeps in-frame clones, though not all of them. The sample holds some 110,000 clones, roughly nine tenths seen once. The sequencing used peripheral blood, collected on day 0 of AZD1222 vaccination. These receptors were obtained from an adult in good health.

The J gene is TRBJ1-4, the V gene TRBV6-5, with D unclear. The CDR3 contains 15 residues. Germline assignment: CDR1 MNHEY and CDR2 SVGAGI. Deletions cut 4 bases from V and 0 bases from J, with 9 bases between. CDR3 DNA sequence: TGTGCCAGCAGTTTCCTATCTGCAACTAATGAAAAACTGTTTTTT. Residues: CASSFLSATNEKLFF.

The chain has TRBV24-1 and TRBJ2-3; no firm D call. This CDR3 contains 16 residues. Germline CDR1 and CDR2: KGHDR and SFDVKD. V gave up 4 bases and J gave up 1 base, with 14 bases separating them. CDR3 sequence reads: CATSDPGEVRTDTQYF. In DNA form, the CDR3 reads TGTGCCACCAGTGACCCCGGAGAAGTACGCACAGATACGCAGTATTTT.

The CDR3 region has the DNA TGTGCCAGCAGTGAAGGAGGAGGGGTCTGGGAGCAGTTCTTC. Its protein product is CASSEGGGVWEQFF. The genes are TRBV2 and TRBJ2-1; the D gene is possibly TRBD2 (6 bases). Trimming removed 1 base at V and 10 bases at J, with 14 bases between. Germline V gene lookup returns CDR1 SNHLY and CDR2 FYNNEI. The CDR3 has 14 residues.

V and J are TRBV6-5 and TRBJ2-2; no clear D gene. The CDR3 length is 12 residues. V lost 7 bases, J lost 7 bases, and 10 bases lay in between. Germline assignment: CDR1 MNHEY and CDR2 SVGAGI. In DNA form, the CDR3 reads TGTGCCAGCATGGGTTTCAGCGGGGAGCTGTTTTTT. It is translated as CASMGFSGELFF.

The V gene is TRBV3-1 (or the pseudogene TRBV3-2), the J gene TRBJ1-5; D not certain. Germline V gene data show CDR1 as LGHDT and CDR2 as YNNKEL (reference sequence). The CDR3 runs 13 residues. V was cut by 0 bases and J by 5 bases, with 5 bases left in between. The CDR3 reads CASSQDADQPQHF. In DNA form, the CDR3 reads TGTGCCAGCAGCCAAGATGCGGATCAGCCCCAGCATTTT.

This chain connects TRBV30 to TRBJ1-1; perhaps TRBD1 as D (5 bases). Trimming stripped 8 bases from V and 3 bases from J, with 16 bases between. The CDR3 totals 13 residues. CDR1 and CDR2 (germline): GTSNPN, SVGIG (reference sequence). The CDR3 reads CAGTRGSDTEAFF. CDR3 nucleotide sequence: TGTGCCGGAACTCGGGGGTCAGACACTGAAGCTTTCTTT.

The chain joins TRBV18 to TRBJ2-3; 8 bases are shared with TRBD2. Germline V lookup: CDR1 KGHSH, CDR2 LQKENI. V lost 3 bases, J lost 0 bases, and 17 bases stayed unmatched. The CDR3 sequence is 20 residues long. In DNA, the CDR3 is TGTGCCAGCTCACCTATCTTGAGGACTAGCAGATTCCCTAGCACAGATACGCAGTATTTT. Translating it yields CASSPILRTSRFPSTDTQYF.

This clone appeared once. The chain recombines TRBV30 with TRBJ1-1; a possible D gene is TRBD1 (5 bases). The germline V and J ends were trimmed by 0 bases and 3 bases, with 14 bases remaining between them. The CDR3 has 15 amino acids. CDR1 and CDR2 from the germline V gene are GTSNPN and SVGIG (reference sequence). The CDR3 here is CAWSVRLQGYTEAFF. CDR3 DNA sequence: TGTGCCTGGAGTGTACGCCTCCAGGGCTACACTGAAGCTTTCTTT.

The chain joins TRBV6-6 to TRBJ1-2, with 10 bases lining up with TRBD1. Germline-derived CDR1 and CDR2 are MNHNY and SVGAGI (reference sequence). The junction had 6 bases not matched to a gene; V was cut back by 10 bases and J by 4 bases. The CDR3 consists of 13 residues. DNA for the CDR3: TGTGCCACCCCGGGACAGGGGATCTATGGCTACACCTTC. Translation gives CATPGQGIYGYTF.